This TCR beta chain was profiled in a study of CD8 T cells in ankylosing spondylitis. V was pared by 0 bases and J by 0 bases, with 15 bases between. This CDR3 has 18 residues. Germline V CDR1 and CDR2: KGHSH, LQKENI. Construction of TCR beta libraries was performed using quantitative 5'-RACE with molecular barcodes. From the 5' RACE reads, TCRdb called clonotypes with MiXCR, one entry per CDR3 protein. The table includes 310,000 or so distinct CDR3 sequences, around 20% detected once. This clonotype occurred a few times. The source is a male donor with ankylosing spondylitis or in good health (not recorded which). The chain links TRBV18 to TRBJ2-4; no clear D. Material: blood, either unsorted or a sorted T cell fraction (not recorded which). This chain's CDR3 is CASSPPGVRHLAKNIQYF. The CDR3 nucleotides are TGTGCCAGCTCACCACCGGGCGTCCGACACTTAGCCAAAAACATTCAGTACTTC.